These 28 T cell receptor beta chains originate from one sample sequenced in a study of blood T cell repertoires in COVID-19. Generated by immunoSEQ multiplex PCR, the TCRdb table keeps only in-frame clones and is missing some. The sample includes 85,000 to 90,000 clones, roughly four fifths of them seen just once. Sequencing was carried out using peripheral blood. The source of these receptors is a woman of 80 years or more with acute or convalescent COVID-19.

Only a few counts were recorded for this clone. The rearrangement uses TRBV28 and TRBJ1-4; D perhaps matches TRBD1 (6 bases). From germline, CDR1 is MDHEN and CDR2 SYDVKM. CDR3 length: 17 amino acids. Trimming left V 8 bases short and J 3 bases short, with 22 bases between. The CDR3 DNA reads as TGTGCCAGCGGCATACCGGGGCGGGGGGCGTCTAATGAAAAACTGTTTTTT. Protein: CASGIPGRGASNEKLFF.

The chain employs TRBV10-1 and TRBJ2-3; 9 bases agree with TRBD2. V shed 6 bases and J 1 base; nucleotides not matched to a gene: 8. The CDR3 is 16 residues long. Looked up from germline, CDR1 is WNHNN and CDR2 is SYGVQD (reference sequence). The CDR3 DNA is TGCGCCAGCAGCGGGGCCATAGCGGGGGGCACAGATACGCAGTATTTT. It translates to CASSGAIAGGTDTQYF.

The CDR3 region is CASTPNYPSNQPQHF. The CDR3 region has the DNA TGTGCCAGTACACCGAACTACCCTAGCAATCAGCCCCAGCATTTT. The chain couples TRBV19 to TRBJ1-5, with unresolved D. Germline assignment: CDR1 LNHDA and CDR2 SQIVND (reference sequence). Trimming pared 7 bases from V and 0 bases from J, leaving 13 bases between. The CDR3 has 15 amino acids.

The genes are TRBV6-5 and TRBJ1-5; D is ambiguous. Germline V lookup: CDR1 MNHEY, CDR2 SVGAGI. Trimming took 8 bases from V and 7 from J, leaving 12 bases between them. This CDR3 comprises 12 residues. The CDR3 loop reads CASVNGRQPQHF. The DNA for the CDR3 is TGTGCCAGCGTTAACGGGAGGCAGCCCCAGCATTTT.

This rearrangement joins TRBV5-1 to TRBJ2-2, with 8 nucleotides matching TRBD2. The J segment lost 3 bases and the V segment lost 4 bases, leaving 5 bases of the junction unmatched. Germline CDR1 SGHRS, CDR2 YFSETQ. This CDR3 comprises 15 residues. The CDR3 coding sequence is TGCGCCAGCAGCCCGGACGGGAGGGACACCGGGGAGCTGTTTTTT. Protein product: CASSPDGRDTGELFF.

The chain has TRBV3-1 (or the pseudogene TRBV3-2) and TRBJ2-1; D gene ambiguous. The CDR3 totals 14 residues. CDR1 and CDR2 (germline): LGHDT, YNNKEL (reference sequence). Trimming removed 4 bases at V and 2 bases at J, with 9 bases between. CDR3 loop: CASSLQMAYNEQFF. The CDR3 nucleotides read TGTGCCAGCAGCCTTCAGATGGCCTACAATGAGCAGTTCTTC.

The chain has TRBV28 and TRBJ2-1; TRBD1 aligns across 9 bases. This CDR3 comprises 13 residues. The germline CDR1 and CDR2 sequences are MDHEN and SYDVKM. V shed 6 bases and J 9 bases; nucleotides not matched to a gene: 6. Written as DNA, the CDR3 is TGTGCCAGCAGGCTGACAGGGGGTGGTGAGCAGTTCTTC. Amino acids: CASRLTGGGEQFF.

This chain connects TRBV14 to TRBJ1-1; D remains ambiguous. The CDR3 is 14 residues long. V was clipped by 0 bases and J by 4 bases, with 9 bases between them. Per germline, CDR1 SGHDN and CDR2 FVKESK. The CDR3 region has the DNA TGTGCCAGCAGCCAAGAGAGCCGGTTCACTGAAGCTTTCTTT. This translates into CASSQESRFTEAFF.

V gene TRBV10-1 combines with J gene TRBJ1-4; perhaps TRBD1 as D (5 bases). Germline assignment: CDR1 WNHNN and CDR2 SYGVQD (reference sequence). Deletions cut 8 bases from V and 6 bases from J, with 13 bases between. The CDR3 is 13 amino acids. CDR3 DNA: TGCGCCAGCCAGACAGCACGGGATGAAAAACTGTTTTTT. Amino acid sequence: CASQTARDEKLFF.

J is TRBJ2-1 and V is TRBV10-2; 8 bases fit TRBD2. J gave up 14 bases and V 5 bases, and 23 bases lay outside the gene matches. The CDR3 totals 17 residues. Germline V lookup: CDR1 WSHSY, CDR2 SAAADI. This CDR3 reads CASSPKVAGGYNEEEFF. In DNA form, the CDR3 reads TGCGCCAGCAGTCCTAAGGTGGCGGGAGGCTACAATGAGGAGGAGTTCTTC.

The genes are TRBV6-2 or TRBV6-3 and TRBJ1-1, with D maybe TRBD1 (5 bases). The V gene's germline CDR1 is MNHEY and CDR2 SVGEGT. This CDR3 region has 15 residues. The ends were cut back, 4 bases at V and 3 bases at J, with 15 bases in the middle. CDR3 sequence reads: CASSLSTRVDTEAFF. The CDR3, as DNA: TGTGCCAGCAGTTTGAGCACCAGGGTCGACACTGAAGCTTTCTTT.

V and J are TRBV6-5 and TRBJ1-1; D remains ambiguous. V lost 0 bases to trimming and J lost 6 bases, with 14 bases between them. Germline loops: CDR1 MNHEY, CDR2 SVGAGI. The length of the CDR3 is 15 residues. The CDR3 reads CASSYSKSWAAEAFF. CDR3 nucleotide sequence: TGTGCCAGCAGTTACTCGAAATCGTGGGCCGCTGAAGCTTTCTTT.

The CDR3 DNA sequence: TGTGCCAGCAGAATGGCAGGGGGCCAGCCCCAGCATTTT. Translating it yields CASRMAGGQPQHF. The chain combines TRBV2 with TRBJ1-5, with 8 bases matching TRBD1. V trimming: 6 bases; J trimming: 7 bases; junction bases outside the gene matches: 5. CDR1 SNHLY and CDR2 FYNNEI come from the germline V gene. The length of the CDR3 is 13 residues.

V gene TRBV19 combines with J gene TRBJ2-1; maybe TRBD2 (5 bases). From germline, CDR1 is LNHDA and CDR2 SQIVND (reference sequence). Trimming took off 3 bases at V and 0 bases at J, with 12 bases between the two ends. The CDR3 has 16 amino acids. The CDR3 here is CASSISADSSYNEQFF. The CDR3 DNA reads as TGTGCCAGTAGTATTAGCGCGGATAGCTCCTACAATGAGCAGTTCTTC.

This chain links TRBV19 with TRBJ2-3, with 12 bases identical to TRBD2. This CDR3 region has 16 residues. Trimming cost V 7 bases and J 3 bases; bases outside gene matches: 8. CDR1 and CDR2 from the germline V gene are LNHDA and SQIVND (reference sequence). The CDR3 bases are TGTGCCAGTACCACGACTAGCGGGAGCTCTACAGATACGCAGTATTTT. Protein sequence: CASTTTSGSSTDTQYF.

The gene calls are TRBV19 and TRBJ2-5, with 12 bases identical to TRBD2. The CDR3 totals 17 residues. Germline CDR1 is LNHDA and CDR2 is SQIVND (reference sequence). Trimming removed 0 bases from V and 7 bases from J; junction bases left unmatched: 9. The CDR3: CASSIELGLAGRGTQYF. In DNA, the CDR3 is TGTGCCAGTAGTATAGAACTAGGACTAGCGGGGCGAGGGACCCAGTACTTC.

The chain links TRBV5-1 to TRBJ2-5; D may be TRBD1 (6 bases). Trimming took 2 bases from V and 3 from J, leaving 14 bases between them. This CDR3 region has 15 residues. Germline V gives CDR1 SGHRS, CDR2 YFSETQ. The CDR3, as DNA: TGCGCCAGCAGCTTCGGTTTTTCAGGGGAAGAGACCCAGTACTTC. Residues: CASSFGFSGEETQYF.

The rearrangement uses TRBV25-1 and TRBJ1-1, with D uncertain. CDR1 and CDR2 from the germline V gene are MGHDK and SYGVNS. The CDR3 totals 13 residues. Trimming cost V 5 bases and J 1 base, with 8 bases left between them. The CDR3, as DNA: TGTGCCAGCAGTCAGGTTGGGAACACTGAAGCTTTCTTT. Its translation is CASSQVGNTEAFF.

The rearrangement uses TRBV12-3 or TRBV12-4 and TRBJ1-1; D possibly corresponds to TRBD1 (6 bases). V was cut by 6 bases and J by 7 bases, with 15 bases left in between. The length of the CDR3 is 13 residues. This CDR3 is CASSLLDRFEAFF. The DNA of the CDR3 is TGTGCCAGCAGCCTACTGGACAGATTTGAAGCTTTCTTT.

The chain uses TRBV3-1 (or the pseudogene TRBV3-2) and TRBJ1-2, with D unclear. V was clipped by 0 bases and J by 5 bases, with 7 bases between them. Germline V gives CDR1 LGHDT, CDR2 YNNKEL (reference sequence). The CDR3 is 13 amino acids. The chain's CDR3 is CASSQDYRYGYTF. The DNA of the CDR3 is TGTGCCAGCAGCCAAGACTATCGGTATGGCTACACCTTC.

This chain connects TRBV11-2 to TRBJ1-1; 9 bases align to TRBD1. CDR3 length equals 14 residues. V shed 1 base and J 6 bases; nucleotides not matched to a gene: 3. Germline V gives CDR1 SGHAT, CDR2 FQNNGV. The CDR3 region has the DNA TGTGCCAGCAGCTTAGTGACAGGGGGGTCTGAAGCTTTCTTT. Residues: CASSLVTGGSEAFF.

This chain links TRBV3-1 (or the pseudogene TRBV3-2) with TRBJ1-2, with a tentative D call TRBD1 (6 bases). The CDR3 runs 16 residues. Germline CDR1 is LGHDT and CDR2 is YNNKEL (reference sequence). Trimming cost V 4 bases and J 3 bases, with 18 bases left between them. For the CDR3, the DNA is TGTGCCAGCAGCCCCTGGGTGGGGACAAACGACTATGGCTACACCTTC. Protein sequence: CASSPWVGTNDYGYTF.

This clone was picked up one time. The CDR3 protein is CASRRRTGSGNTIYF. The CDR3 nucleotides are TGTGCCAGCAGGAGGAGAACCGGCTCTGGAAACACCATATATTTT. The V gene is TRBV2, the J gene TRBJ1-3; D is ambiguous. Germline CDR1 is SNHLY and CDR2 is FYNNEI. The V and J ends lost 6 bases and 0 bases respectively, with 12 bases between them. The CDR3 loop spans 15 amino acids.

This clone was picked up one time. The rearrangement joins TRBV14 to TRBJ1-2; perhaps TRBD1 as D (5 bases). From germline, CDR1 is SGHDN and CDR2 FVKESK. V lost 3 bases and J lost 5, with 19 bases in between. The CDR3 is made up of 16 amino acids. CDR3 in amino acids: CASSHRTVTKGYGYTF. The CDR3 DNA reads as TGTGCCAGCAGCCATAGGACCGTCACCAAGGGGTATGGCTACACCTTC.

The chain has TRBV29-1 and TRBJ1-1; D gene uncertain. The CDR3 spans 12 residues. The ends were cut back, 4 bases at V and 10 bases at J, with 16 bases in the middle. Germline loops: CDR1 SQVTM, CDR2 ANQGSEA. DNA for the CDR3: TGCAGCGTTGGAAGCGATCGTGATTCAGCTTTCTTT. Translated: CSVGSDRDSAFF.

Here the CDR3 reads CASKGGTLNTEAFF. CDR3 DNA: TGTGCCAGCAAAGGGGGTACTCTGAACACTGAAGCTTTCTTT. V usage is TRBV28 and J usage is TRBJ1-1, with D perhaps TRBD1 (6 bases). Germline V gene sequence: CDR1 MDHEN, CDR2 SYDVKM. Trimming left V 7 bases short and J 0 bases short, with 12 bases between. The CDR3 sequence is 14 residues long.

The rearrangement links TRBV3-1 (or the pseudogene TRBV3-2) to TRBJ1-2; 11 bases map to TRBD1. Germline V CDR1 and CDR2: LGHDT, YNNKEL (reference sequence). This CDR3 has 16 amino acids. J lost 4 bases, V lost 5 bases, and 9 bases had no gene match. The CDR3 loop reads CASSVRTGTGGYGYTF. CDR3 sequence (DNA): TGTGCCAGCAGCGTAAGGACCGGGACAGGGGGCTATGGCTACACCTTC.

This chain joins TRBV19 and TRBJ2-5; TRBD2 might be the D (6 bases). Germline V CDR1 and CDR2: LNHDA, SQIVND (reference sequence). Trimming cost V 4 bases and J 4 bases, with 16 bases left between them. This CDR3 is 15 amino acids long. CDR3 nucleotides: TGTGCCAGTAGTAAAGGTTCGGGAGTCCCAGAGACCCAGTACTTC. It yields the protein CASSKGSGVPETQYF.